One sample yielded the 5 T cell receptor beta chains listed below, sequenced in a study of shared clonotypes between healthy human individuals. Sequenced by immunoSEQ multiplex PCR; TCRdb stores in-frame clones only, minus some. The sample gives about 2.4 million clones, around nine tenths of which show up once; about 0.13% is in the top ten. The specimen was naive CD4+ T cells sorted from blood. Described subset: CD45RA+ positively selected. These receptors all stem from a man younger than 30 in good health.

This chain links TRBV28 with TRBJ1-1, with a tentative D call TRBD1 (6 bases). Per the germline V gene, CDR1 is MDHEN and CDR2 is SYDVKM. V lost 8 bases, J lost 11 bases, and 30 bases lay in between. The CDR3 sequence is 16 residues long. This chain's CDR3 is CASWFGGALSWLGAFF. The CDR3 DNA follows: TGTGCCAGCTGGTTTGGGGGGGCGCTTTCGTGGCTAGGTGCTTTCTTT. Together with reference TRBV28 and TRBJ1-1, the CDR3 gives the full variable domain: DVKVTQSSRYLVKRTGEKVFLECVQDMDHENMFWYRQDPGLGLRLIYFSYDVKMKEKGDIPEGYSVSREKKERFSLILESASTNQTSMYLCASWFGGALSWLGAFFGQGTRLTVV.

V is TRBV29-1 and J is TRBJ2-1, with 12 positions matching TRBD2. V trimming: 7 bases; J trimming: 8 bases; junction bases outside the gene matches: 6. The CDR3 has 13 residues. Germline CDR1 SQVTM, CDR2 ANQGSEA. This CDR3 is CSARLAGVYEQFF. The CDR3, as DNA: TGCAGCGCCCGACTAGCGGGAGTGTATGAGCAGTTCTTC.

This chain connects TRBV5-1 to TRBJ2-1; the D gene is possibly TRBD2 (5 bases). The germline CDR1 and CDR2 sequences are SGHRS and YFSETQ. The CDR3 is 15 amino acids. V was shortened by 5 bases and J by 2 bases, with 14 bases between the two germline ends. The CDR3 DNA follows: TGCGCCAGCAGTGGCGTCGGAGGCGCCTACAATGAGCAGTTCTTC. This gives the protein CASSGVGGAYNEQFF.

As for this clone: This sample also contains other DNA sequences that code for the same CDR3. The CDR3 DNA reads as TGTGCCAGCAGTTACGCTGGTTCTGGAAACACCATATATTTT. Amino acids: CASSYAGSGNTIYF. This chain uses TRBV6-6 with TRBJ1-3; no definite D call. The ends were cut back, 2 bases at V and 1 base at J, with 6 bases in the middle. Looked up from germline, CDR1 is MNHNY and CDR2 is SVGAGI (reference sequence). The CDR3 is 14 residues long.

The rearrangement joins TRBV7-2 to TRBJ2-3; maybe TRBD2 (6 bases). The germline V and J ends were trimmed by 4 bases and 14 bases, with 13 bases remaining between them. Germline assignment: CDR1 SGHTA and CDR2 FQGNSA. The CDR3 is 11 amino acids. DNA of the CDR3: TGTGCCAGCAGCTCTCCGGGGGATCCGTATTTT. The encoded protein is CASSSPGDPYF. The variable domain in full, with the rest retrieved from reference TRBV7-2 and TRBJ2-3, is GAGVSQSPSNKVTEKGKDVELRCDPISGHTALYWYRQSLGQGLEFLIYFQGNSAPDKSGLPSDRFSAERTGGSVSTLTIQRTQQEDSAVYLCASSSPGDPYFGPGTRLTVL.